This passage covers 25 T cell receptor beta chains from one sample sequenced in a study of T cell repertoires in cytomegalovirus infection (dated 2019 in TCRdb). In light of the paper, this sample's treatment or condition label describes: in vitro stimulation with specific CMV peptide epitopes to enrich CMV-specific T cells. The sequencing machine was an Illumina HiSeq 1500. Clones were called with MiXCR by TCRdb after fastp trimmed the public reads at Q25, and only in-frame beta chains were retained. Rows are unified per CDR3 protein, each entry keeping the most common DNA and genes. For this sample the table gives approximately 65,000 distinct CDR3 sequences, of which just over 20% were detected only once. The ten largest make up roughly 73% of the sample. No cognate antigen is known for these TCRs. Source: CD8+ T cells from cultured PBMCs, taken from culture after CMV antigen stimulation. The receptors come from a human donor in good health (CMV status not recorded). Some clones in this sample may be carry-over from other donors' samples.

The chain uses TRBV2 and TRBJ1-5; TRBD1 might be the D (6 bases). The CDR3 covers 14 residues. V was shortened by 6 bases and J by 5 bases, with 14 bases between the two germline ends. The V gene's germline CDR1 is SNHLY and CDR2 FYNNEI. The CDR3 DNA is TGTGCCAGCAGCTCTCGACAGGATTATCAGCCCCAGCATTTT. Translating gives CASSSRQDYQPQHF. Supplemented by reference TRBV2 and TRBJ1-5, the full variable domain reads EPEVTQTPSHQVTQMGQEVILRCVPISNHLYFYWYRQILGQKVEFLVSFYNNEISEKSEIFDDQFSVERPDGSNFTLKIRSTKLEDSAMYFCASSSRQDYQPQHFGDGTRLSIL.

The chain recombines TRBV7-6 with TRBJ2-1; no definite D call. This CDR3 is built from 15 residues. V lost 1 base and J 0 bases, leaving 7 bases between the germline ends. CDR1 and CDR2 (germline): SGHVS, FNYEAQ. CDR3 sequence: CASSLGPSSYNEQFF. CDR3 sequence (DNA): TGTGCCAGCAGCTTAGGGCCGAGCTCCTACAATGAGCAGTTCTTC. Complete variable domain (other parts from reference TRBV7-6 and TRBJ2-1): GAGVSQSPRYKVTKRGQDVALRCDPISGHVSLYWYRQALGQGPEFLTYFNYEAQQDKSGLPNDRFSAERPEGSISTLTIQRTEQRDSAMYRCASSLGPSSYNEQFFGPGTRLTVL.

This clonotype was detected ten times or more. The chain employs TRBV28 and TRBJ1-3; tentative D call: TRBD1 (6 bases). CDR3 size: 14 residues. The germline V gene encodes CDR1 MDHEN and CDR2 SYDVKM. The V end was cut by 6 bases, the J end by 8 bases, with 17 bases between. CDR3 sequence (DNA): TGTGCCAGCAGCAACAGGGCAAGGGAGGACACCATATATTTT. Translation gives CASSNRAREDTIYF. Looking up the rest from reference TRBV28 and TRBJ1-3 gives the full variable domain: DVKVTQSSRYLVKRTGEKVFLECVQDMDHENMFWYRQDPGLGLRLIYFSYDVKMKEKGDIPEGYSVSREKKERFSLILESASTNQTSMYLCASSNRAREDTIYFGEGSWLTVV.

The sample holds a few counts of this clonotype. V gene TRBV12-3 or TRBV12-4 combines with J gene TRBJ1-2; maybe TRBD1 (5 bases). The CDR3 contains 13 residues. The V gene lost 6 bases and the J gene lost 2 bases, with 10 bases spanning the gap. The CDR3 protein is CASSQTENYGYTF. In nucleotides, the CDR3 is TGTGCCAGCAGCCAGACAGAGAACTATGGCTACACCTTC.

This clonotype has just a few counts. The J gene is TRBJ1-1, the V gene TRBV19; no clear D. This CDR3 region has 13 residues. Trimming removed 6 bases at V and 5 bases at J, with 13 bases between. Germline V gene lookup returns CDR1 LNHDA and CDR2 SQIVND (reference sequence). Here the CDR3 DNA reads TGTGCCAGTAGCCCCACCAGCGAGACTGAAGCTTTCTTT. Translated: CASSPTSETEAFF.

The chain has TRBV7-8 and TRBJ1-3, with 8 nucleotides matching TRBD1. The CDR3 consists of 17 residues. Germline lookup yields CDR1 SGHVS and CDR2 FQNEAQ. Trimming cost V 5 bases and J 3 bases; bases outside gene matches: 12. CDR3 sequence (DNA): TGTGCCAGCAGCCCGGGACAGGTGGGGTTTCGTGGAAACACCATATATTTT. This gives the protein CASSPGQVGFRGNTIYF.

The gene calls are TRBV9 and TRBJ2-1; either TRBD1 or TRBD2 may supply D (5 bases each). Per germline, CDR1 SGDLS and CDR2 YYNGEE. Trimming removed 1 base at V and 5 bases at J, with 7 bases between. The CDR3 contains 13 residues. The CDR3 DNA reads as TGTGCCAGCAGCGTAACGGGGCACAATGAGCAGTTCTTC. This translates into CASSVTGHNEQFF.

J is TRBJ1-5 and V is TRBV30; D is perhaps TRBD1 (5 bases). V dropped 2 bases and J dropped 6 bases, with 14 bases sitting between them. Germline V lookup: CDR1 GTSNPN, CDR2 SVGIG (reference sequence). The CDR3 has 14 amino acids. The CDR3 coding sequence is TGTGCCTGGAGTCCACGACAGAGCGCTCAGCCCCAGCATTTT. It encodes CAWSPRQSAQPQHF.

The CDR3 loop reads CASSSGTGRNTEAFF. For the CDR3, the DNA is TGTGCCAGCAGCTCCGGGACAGGGCGGAACACTGAAGCTTTCTTT. The V call is TRBV7-9, the J call TRBJ1-1; 9 bases agree with TRBD1. Germline lookup yields CDR1 SEHNR and CDR2 FQNEAQ (reference sequence). V shed 4 bases and J 1 base; nucleotides not matched to a gene: 4. The CDR3 length is 15 residues. The whole variable domain, filled in from reference TRBV7-9 and TRBJ1-1, reads DTGVSQNPRHKITKRGQNVTFRCDPISEHNRLYWYRQTLGQGPEFLTYFQNEAQLEKSRLLSDRFSAERPKGSFSTLEIQRTEQGDSAMYLCASSSGTGRNTEAFFGQGTRLTVV.

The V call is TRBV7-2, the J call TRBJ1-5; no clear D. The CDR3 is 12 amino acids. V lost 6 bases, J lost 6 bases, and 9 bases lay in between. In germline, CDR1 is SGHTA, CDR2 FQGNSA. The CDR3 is CASSFMGQPQHF. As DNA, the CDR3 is TGTGCCAGCAGTTTTATGGGTCAGCCCCAGCATTTT.

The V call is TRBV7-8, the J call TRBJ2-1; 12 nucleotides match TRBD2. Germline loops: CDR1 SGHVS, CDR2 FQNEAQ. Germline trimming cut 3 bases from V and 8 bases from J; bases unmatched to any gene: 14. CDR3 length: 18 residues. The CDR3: CASSLSTSGGPRGDEQFF. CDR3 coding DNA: TGTGCCAGCAGCTTGTCGACTAGCGGGGGACCTCGAGGGGATGAGCAGTTCTTC.

CDR3 region: CASSFYPCSQYF. The CDR3 coding sequence is TGTGCCAGCAGCTTCTACCCGTGTTCACAGTACTTC. This chain connects TRBV7-4 to TRBJ2-5, with D unclear. The CDR3 is 12 residues long. V was shortened by 3 bases and J by 11 bases, with 13 bases between the two germline ends. CDR1 and CDR2 (germline): SGHVT, SQSDAQ.

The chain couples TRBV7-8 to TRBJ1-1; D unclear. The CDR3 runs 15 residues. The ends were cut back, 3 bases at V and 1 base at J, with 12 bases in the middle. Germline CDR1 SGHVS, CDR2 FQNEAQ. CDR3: CASSFLLGENTEAFF. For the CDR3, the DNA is TGTGCCAGCAGCTTCTTATTGGGTGAGAACACTGAAGCTTTCTTT.

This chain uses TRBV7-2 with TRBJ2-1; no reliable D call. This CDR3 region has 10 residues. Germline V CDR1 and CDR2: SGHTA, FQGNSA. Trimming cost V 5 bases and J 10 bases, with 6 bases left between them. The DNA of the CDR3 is TGTGCCAGCAGCGGAAAGGAGCAGTTCTTC. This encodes CASSGKEQFF. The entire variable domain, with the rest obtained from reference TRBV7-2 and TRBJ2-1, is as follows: GAGVSQSPSNKVTEKGKDVELRCDPISGHTALYWYRQSLGQGLEFLIYFQGNSAPDKSGLPSDRFSAERTGGSVSTLTIQRTQQEDSAVYLCASSGKEQFFGPGTRLTVL.

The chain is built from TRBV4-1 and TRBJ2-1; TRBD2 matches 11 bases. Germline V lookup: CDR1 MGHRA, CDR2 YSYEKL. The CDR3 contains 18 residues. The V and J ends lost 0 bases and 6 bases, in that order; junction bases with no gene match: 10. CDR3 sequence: CASSQEAVRLAGLNEQFF. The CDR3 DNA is TGCGCCAGCAGCCAAGAAGCGGTGAGACTAGCGGGGCTCAATGAGCAGTTCTTC.

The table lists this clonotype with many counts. The CDR3 region is CASSRGGGTEAFF. In DNA form, the CDR3 reads TGTGCCAGCAGCCGAGGGGGAGGCACTGAAGCTTTCTTT. The chain links TRBV25-1 to TRBJ1-1; TRBD1 might be the D (6 bases). The V end was cut by 6 bases, the J end by 4 bases, with 12 bases between. Germline lookup yields CDR1 MGHDK and CDR2 SYGVNS. The CDR3 sequence is 13 residues long.

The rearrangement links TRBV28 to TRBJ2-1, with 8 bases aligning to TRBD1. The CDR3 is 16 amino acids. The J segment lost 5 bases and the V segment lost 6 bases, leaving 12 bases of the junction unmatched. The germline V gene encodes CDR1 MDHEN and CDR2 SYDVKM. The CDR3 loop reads CASRGPNRGNDNEQFF. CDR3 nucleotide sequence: TGTGCCAGCAGAGGGCCTAACAGGGGGAACGACAATGAGCAGTTCTTC.

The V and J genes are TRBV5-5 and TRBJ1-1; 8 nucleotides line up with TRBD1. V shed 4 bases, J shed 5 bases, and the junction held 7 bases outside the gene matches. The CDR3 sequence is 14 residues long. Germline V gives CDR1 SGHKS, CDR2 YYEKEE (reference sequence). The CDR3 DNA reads TGTGCCAGCAGCATTGACAGGGGAGCAACTGAAGCTTTCTTT. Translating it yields CASSIDRGATEAFF.

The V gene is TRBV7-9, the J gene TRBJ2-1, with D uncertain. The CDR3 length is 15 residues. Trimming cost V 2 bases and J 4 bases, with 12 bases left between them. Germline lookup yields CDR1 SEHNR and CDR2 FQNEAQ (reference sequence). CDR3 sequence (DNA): TGTGCCAGCAGCTTAAACCCAGGTGATTACAATGAGCAGTTCTTC. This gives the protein CASSLNPGDYNEQFF.

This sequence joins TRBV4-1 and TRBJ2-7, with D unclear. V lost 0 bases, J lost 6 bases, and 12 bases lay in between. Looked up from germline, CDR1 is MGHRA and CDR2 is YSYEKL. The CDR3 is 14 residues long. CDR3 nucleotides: TGCGCCAGCAGCCAAGACCTGGGCAGCTCCGAGCAGTACGTC. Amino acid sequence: CASSQDLGSSEQYV.

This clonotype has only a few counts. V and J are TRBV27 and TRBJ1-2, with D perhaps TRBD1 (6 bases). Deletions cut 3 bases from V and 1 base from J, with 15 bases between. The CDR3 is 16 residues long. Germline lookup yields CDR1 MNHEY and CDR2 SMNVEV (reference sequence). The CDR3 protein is CASSFYRADGNYGYTF. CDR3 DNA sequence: TGTGCCAGCAGTTTCTACAGGGCGGACGGTAACTATGGCTACACCTTC.

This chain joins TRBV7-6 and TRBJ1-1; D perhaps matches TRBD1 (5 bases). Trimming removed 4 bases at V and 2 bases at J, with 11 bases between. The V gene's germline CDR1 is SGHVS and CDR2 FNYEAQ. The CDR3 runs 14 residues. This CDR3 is CASSYSTVNTEAFF. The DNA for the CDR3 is TGTGCCAGCAGCTACTCGACAGTAAACACTGAAGCTTTCTTT.

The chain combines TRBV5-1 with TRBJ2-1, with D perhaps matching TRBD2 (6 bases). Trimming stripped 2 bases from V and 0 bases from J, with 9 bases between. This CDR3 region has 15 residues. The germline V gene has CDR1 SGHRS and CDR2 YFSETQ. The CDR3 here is CASSLGGDSYNEQFF. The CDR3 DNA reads TGCGCCAGCAGCTTAGGAGGGGACTCCTACAATGAGCAGTTCTTC.

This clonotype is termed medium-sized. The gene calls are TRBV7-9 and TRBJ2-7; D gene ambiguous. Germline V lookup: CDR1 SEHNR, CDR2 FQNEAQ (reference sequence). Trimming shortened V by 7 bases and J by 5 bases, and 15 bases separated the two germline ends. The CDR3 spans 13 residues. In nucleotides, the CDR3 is TGTGCCAGCACGCCGTCGGGTTCCGACGAGCAGTACTTC. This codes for CASTPSGSDEQYF.

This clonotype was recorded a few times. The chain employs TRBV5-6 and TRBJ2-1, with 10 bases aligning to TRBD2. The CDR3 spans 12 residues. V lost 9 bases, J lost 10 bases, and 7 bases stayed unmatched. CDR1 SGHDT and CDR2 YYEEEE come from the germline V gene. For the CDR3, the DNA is TGTGCCACCTCTAGCGGGGGTAGGGAGCAGTTCTTC. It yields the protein CATSSGGREQFF.